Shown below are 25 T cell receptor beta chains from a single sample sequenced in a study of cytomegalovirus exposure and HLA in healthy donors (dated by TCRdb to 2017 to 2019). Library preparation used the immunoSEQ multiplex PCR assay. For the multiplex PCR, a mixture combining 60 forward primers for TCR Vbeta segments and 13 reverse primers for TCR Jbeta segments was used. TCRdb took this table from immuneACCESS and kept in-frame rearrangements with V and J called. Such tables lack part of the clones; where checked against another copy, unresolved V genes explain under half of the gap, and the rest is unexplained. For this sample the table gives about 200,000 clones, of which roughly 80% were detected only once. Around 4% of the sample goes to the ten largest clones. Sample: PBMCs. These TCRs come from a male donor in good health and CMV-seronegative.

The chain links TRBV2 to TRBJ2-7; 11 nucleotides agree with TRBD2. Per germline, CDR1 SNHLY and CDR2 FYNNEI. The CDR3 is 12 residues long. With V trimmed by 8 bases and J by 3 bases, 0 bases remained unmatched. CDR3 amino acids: CASGTSGYEQYF. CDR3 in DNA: TGTGCCAGCGGGACTAGCGGCTACGAGCAGTACTTC.

The CDR3 sequence: CATSPTRSAYGYTF. DNA of the CDR3: TGTGCCACCAGCCCCACGAGGTCCGCCTATGGCTACACCTTC. The chain links TRBV15 to TRBJ1-2; D is undetermined. V lost 5 bases and J lost 4, with 14 bases in between. This CDR3 region has 14 residues. The germline V gene encodes CDR1 LNHNV and CDR2 YYDKDF (reference sequence).

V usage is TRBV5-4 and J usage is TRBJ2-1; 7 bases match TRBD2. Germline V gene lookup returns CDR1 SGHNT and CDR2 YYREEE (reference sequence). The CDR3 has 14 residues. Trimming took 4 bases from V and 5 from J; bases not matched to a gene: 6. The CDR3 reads CASSPTSAHNEQFF. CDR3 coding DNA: TGTGCCAGCAGCCCCACTAGCGCCCACAATGAGCAGTTCTTC.

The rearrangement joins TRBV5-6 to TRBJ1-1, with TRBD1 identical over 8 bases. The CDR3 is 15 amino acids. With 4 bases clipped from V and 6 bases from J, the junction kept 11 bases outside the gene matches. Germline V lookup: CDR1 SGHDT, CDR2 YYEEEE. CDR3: CASSPQTGGAPEAFF. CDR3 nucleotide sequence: TGTGCCAGCAGCCCGCAAACAGGGGGGGCACCTGAAGCTTTCTTT.

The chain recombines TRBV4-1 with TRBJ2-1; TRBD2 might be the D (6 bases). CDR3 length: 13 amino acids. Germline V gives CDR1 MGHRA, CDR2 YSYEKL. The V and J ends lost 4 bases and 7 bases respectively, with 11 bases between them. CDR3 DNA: TGCGCCAGCAGCCCACGGGGGTGGAATGAGCAGTTCTTC. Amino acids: CASSPRGWNEQFF.

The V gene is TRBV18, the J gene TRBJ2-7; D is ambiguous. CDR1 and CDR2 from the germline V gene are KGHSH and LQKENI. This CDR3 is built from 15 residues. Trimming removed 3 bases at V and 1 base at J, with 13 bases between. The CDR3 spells CASSPMSRPSYEQYF. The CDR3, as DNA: TGTGCCAGCTCACCGATGTCCAGGCCATCCTACGAGCAGTACTTC.

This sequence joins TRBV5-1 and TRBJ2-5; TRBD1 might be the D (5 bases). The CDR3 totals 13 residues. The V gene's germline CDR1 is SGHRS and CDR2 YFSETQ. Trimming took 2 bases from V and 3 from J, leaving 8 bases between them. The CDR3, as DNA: TGCGCCAGCAGCTTTGACAGAAAAGAGACCCAGTACTTC. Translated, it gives CASSFDRKETQYF.

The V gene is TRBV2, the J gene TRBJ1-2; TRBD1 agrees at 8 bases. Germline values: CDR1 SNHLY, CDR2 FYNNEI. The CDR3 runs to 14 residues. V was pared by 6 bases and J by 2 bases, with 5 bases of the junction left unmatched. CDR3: CASRATGGNYGYTF. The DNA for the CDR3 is TGTGCCAGCAGGGCAACAGGGGGGAACTATGGCTACACCTTC.

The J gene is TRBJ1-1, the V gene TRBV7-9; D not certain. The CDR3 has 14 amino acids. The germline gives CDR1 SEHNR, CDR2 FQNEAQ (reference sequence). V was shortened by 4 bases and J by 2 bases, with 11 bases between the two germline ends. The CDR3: CASSSGGANTEAFF. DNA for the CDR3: TGTGCCAGCAGCTCCGGCGGTGCCAACACTGAAGCTTTCTTT.

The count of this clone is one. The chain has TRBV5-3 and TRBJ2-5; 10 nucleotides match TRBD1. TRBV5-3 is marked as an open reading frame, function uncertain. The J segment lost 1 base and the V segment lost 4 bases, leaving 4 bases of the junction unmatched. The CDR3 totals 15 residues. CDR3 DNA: TGTGCCAGAAGCCATCGGGACAGGGGCCAAGAGACCCAGTACTTC. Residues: CARSHRDRGQETQYF.

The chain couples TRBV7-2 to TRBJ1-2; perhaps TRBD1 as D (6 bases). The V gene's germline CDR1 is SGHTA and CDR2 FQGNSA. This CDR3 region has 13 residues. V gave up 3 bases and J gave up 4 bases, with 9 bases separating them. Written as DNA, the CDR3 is TGTGCCAGCAGCTTTGGGGGGGCCTATGGCTACACCTTC. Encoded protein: CASSFGGAYGYTF. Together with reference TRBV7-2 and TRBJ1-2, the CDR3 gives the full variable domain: GAGVSQSPSNKVTEKGKDVELRCDPISGHTALYWYRQSLGQGLEFLIYFQGNSAPDKSGLPSDRFSAERTGGSVSTLTIQRTQQEDSAVYLCASSFGGAYGYTFGSGTRLTVV.

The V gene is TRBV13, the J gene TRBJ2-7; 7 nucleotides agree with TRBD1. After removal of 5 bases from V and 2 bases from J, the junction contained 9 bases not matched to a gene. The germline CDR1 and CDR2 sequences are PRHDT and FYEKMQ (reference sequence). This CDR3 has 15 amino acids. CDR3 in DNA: TGTGCCAGCAGCCCTCGACAGGGTAAACCCTACGAGCAGTACTTC. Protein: CASSPRQGKPYEQYF.

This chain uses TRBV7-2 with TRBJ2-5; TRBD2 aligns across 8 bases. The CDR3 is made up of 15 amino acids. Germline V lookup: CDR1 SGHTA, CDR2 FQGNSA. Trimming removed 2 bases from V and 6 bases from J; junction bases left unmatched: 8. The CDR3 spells CASSLSGGEAKTQYF. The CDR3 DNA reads TGTGCCAGCAGCTTAAGCGGGGGCGAGGCGAAGACCCAGTACTTC.

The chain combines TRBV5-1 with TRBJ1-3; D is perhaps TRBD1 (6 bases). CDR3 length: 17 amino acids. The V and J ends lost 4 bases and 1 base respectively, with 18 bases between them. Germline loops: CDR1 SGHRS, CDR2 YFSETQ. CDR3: CASSPSTGPGSGNTIYF. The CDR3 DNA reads TGCGCCAGCAGCCCATCTACAGGGCCGGGTTCTGGAAACACCATATATTTT. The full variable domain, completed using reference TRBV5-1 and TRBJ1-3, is KAGVTQTPRYLIKTRGQQVTLSCSPISGHRSVSWYQQTPGQGLQFLFEYFSETQRNKGNFPGRFSGRQFSNSRSEMNVSTLELGDSALYLCASSPSTGPGSGNTIYFGEGSWLTVV.

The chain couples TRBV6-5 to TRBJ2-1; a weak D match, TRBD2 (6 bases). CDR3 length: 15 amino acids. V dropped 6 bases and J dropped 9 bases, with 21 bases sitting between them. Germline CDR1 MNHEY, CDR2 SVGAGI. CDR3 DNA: TGTGCCAGCAGCCCCGGGGGTGTCTCGGGTAGTGAGCAGTTCTTC. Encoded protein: CASSPGGVSGSEQFF.

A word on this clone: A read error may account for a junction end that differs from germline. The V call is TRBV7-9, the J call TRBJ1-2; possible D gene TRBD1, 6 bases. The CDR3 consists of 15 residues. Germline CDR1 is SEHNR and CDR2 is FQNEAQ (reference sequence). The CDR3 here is CSSRTSTGPNYGYTF. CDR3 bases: TGTTCCAGCAGAACCTCGACAGGACCTAACTATGGCTACACCTTC. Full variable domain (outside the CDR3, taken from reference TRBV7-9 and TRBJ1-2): DTGVSQNPRHKITKRGQNVTFRCDPISEHNRLYWYRQTLGQGPEFLTYFQNEAQLEKSRLLSDRFSAERPKGSFSTLEIQRTEQGDSAMYLCSSRTSTGPNYGYTFGSGTRLTVV.

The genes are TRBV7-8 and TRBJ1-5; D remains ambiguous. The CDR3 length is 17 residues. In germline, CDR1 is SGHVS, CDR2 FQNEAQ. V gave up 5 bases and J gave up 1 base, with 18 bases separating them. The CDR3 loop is CASSPSGGKGSNQPQHF. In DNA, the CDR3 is TGTGCCAGCAGCCCGAGCGGAGGGAAAGGAAGCAATCAGCCCCAGCATTTT.

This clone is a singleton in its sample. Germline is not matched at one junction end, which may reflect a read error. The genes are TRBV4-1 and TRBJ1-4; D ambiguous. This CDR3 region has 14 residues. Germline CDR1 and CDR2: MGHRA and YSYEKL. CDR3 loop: CANSQDPRDEKLFF. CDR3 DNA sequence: TGCGCCAACAGCCAAGATCCGCGGGATGAAAAACTGTTTTTT.

Here the CDR3 reads CASSESGGTNTEAFF. In DNA form, the CDR3 reads TGTGCCAGCAGTGAATCCGGGGGGACCAACACTGAAGCTTTCTTT. The chain couples TRBV25-1 to TRBJ1-1; TRBD1 is a possible D gene (5 bases). The V gene lost 1 base and the J gene lost 2 bases, with 11 bases spanning the gap. Germline CDR1 and CDR2: MGHDK and SYGVNS. The CDR3 contains 15 residues.

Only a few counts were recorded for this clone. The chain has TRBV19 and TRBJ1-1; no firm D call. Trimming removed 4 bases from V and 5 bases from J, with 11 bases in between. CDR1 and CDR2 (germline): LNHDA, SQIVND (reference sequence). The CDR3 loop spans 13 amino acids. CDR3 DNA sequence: TGTGCCAGTAGTACGGGAGCCCGGACTGAAGCTTTCTTT. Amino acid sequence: CASSTGARTEAFF.

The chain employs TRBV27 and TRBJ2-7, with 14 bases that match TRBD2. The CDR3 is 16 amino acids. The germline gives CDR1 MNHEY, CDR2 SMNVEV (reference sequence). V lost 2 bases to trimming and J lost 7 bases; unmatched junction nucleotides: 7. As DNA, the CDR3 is TGTGCCAGCAGTTTACAATCGGGACTAGCGGGAGATGAGCAGTACTTC. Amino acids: CASSLQSGLAGDEQYF.

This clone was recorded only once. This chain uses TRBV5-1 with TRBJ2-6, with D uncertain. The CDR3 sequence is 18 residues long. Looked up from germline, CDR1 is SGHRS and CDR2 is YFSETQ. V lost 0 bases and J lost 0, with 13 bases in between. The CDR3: CASSLVGPRSSGANVLTF. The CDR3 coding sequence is TGCGCCAGCAGCTTGGTTGGGCCCCGAAGCTCTGGGGCCAACGTCCTGACTTTC.

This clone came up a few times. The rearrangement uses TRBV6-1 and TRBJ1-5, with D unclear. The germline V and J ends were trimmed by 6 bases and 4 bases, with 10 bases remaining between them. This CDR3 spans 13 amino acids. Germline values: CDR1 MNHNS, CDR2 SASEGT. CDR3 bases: TGTGCCAGCAGGTCTAGGTTGAATCAGCCCCAGCATTTT. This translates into CASRSRLNQPQHF.

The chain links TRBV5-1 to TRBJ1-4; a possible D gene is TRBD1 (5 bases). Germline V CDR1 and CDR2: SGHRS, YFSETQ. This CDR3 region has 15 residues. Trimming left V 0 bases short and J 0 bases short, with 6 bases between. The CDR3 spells CASSLGQTTNEKLFF. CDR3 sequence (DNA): TGCGCCAGCAGCTTGGGACAGACAACTAATGAAAAACTGTTTTTT.

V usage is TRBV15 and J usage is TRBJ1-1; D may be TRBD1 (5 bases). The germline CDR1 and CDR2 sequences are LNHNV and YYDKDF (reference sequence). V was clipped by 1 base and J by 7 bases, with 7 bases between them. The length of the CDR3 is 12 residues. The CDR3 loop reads CATSRGTIEAFF. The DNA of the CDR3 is TGTGCCACCAGCAGAGGGACAATTGAAGCTTTCTTT.